This record covers a single TCR beta chain. This sample is drawn from a study of tumour-infiltrating T cells in Burkitt lymphoma. Clones were read by immunoSEQ multiplex PCR, and TCRdb kept only the in-frame ones, dropping some. The data contain 7,700 or so clones, roughly 73% of them seen just once; the ten biggest clones take up roughly 37%. Trimming cost V 4 bases and J 8 bases, with 9 bases left between them. The CDR3 is made up of 11 amino acids. Germline CDR1 SGHDT, CDR2 YYEEEE. Sequenced input: tumor tissue. This TCR was recovered from a human donor with diffuse large B-cell lymphoma. The genes are TRBV5-6 and TRBJ1-2; D unclear. CDR3 nucleotide sequence: TGTGCCAGCAGCAGGACGGAAGGCTACACCTTC. Residues: CASSRTEGYTF.